This T cell receptor beta chain originates from a study of blood T cell repertoires in COVID-19. Study details: COVID-19 samples, acute and convalescent, were from the United States, Italy and Spain.

Participants were aged roughly 18 to 95 years, lived in around 22 US areas, and enrolled virtually. Assignment of participants to cohorts was predicated upon participant-reported clinical history. CDR3 length: 12 amino acids. Trimming stripped 5 bases from V and 8 bases from J, with 7 bases between. Germline V gene sequence: CDR1 LNHDA, CDR2 SQIVND (reference sequence). Authors' methods: Estimation of nucleated cell counts relied on the amplification of reference gene primers. Sequencing used immunoSEQ multiplex PCR; TCRdb keeps in-frame clones, though not all of them. From that table come the V and J calls and clone size; the DNA was used to work out D and trimming. The sample includes a few hundred thousand clones, around 91% of them seen just once.

This TCR was recovered from a man aged 25 to 40 who had been exposed to COVID-19. The V call is TRBV19, the J call TRBJ1-6; no reliable D call. The material sequenced was PBMCs or T cells enriched from blood (not recorded which). The DNA of the CDR3 is TGTGCCAGTAGTGATACTTATTCACCCCTCCACTTT. It yields the protein CASSDTYSPLHF.